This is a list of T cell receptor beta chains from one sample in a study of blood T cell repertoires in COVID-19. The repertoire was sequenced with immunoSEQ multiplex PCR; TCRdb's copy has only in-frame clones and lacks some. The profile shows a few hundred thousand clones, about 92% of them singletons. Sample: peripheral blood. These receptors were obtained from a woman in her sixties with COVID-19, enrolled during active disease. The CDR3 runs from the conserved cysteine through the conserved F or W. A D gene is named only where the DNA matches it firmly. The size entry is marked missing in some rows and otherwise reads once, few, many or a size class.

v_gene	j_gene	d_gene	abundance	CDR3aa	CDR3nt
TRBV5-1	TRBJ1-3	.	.	CASSVDKGDSGNTIYF	TGCGCCAGCAGCGTCGACAAAGGGGACTCTGGAAACACCATATATTTT
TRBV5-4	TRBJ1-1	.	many	CASSLVNRDDTEAFF	TGTGCCAGCAGCTTGGTCAACAGGGATGACACTGAAGCTTTCTTT
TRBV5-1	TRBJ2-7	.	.	CASSSVDSTYEQYF	TGCGCCAGCAGCTCAGTGGACAGTACCTACGAGCAGTACTTC
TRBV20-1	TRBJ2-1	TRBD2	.	CSASSGGALNEQFF	TGCAGTGCTAGTAGCGGGGGGGCCTTAAATGAGCAGTTCTTC
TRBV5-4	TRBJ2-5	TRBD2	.	CASSFPLGTSGARETQYF	TGTGCCAGCAGCTTTCCCCTCGGGACTAGCGGGGCGAGAGAGACCCAGTACTTC
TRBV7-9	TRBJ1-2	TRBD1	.	CASSVGQGPDGYTF	TGTGCCAGCAGCGTCGGACAGGGGCCCGATGGCTACACCTTC
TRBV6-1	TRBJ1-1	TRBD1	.	CASSEAPGTGTEAFF	TGTGCCAGCAGTGAAGCGCCCGGGACAGGGACTGAAGCTTTCTTT
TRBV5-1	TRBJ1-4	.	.	CASSLRGSNEKLFF	TGCGCCAGCAGCTTGAGGGGTTCTAATGAAAAACTGTTTTTT
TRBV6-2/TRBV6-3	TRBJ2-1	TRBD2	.	CASSYSPSGGNNEQFF	TGTGCCAGCAGTTACTCCCCCAGCGGGGGAAACAATGAGCAGTTCTTC
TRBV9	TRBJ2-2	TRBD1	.	CASSATGGGGGELFF	TGTGCCAGCAGCGCAACAGGGGGCGGTGGCGGGGAGCTGTTTTTT
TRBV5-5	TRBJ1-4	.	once	CASSLAGQGEKLFF	TGTGCCAGCAGCTTAGCGGGGCAGGGCGAAAAACTGTTTTTT
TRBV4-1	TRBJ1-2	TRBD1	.	CASSQEGTARIGGYTF	TGCGCCAGCAGCCAAGAGGGGACAGCCCGAATTGGTGGCTACACCTTC
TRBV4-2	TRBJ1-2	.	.	CASSQASKGVNYGYTF	TGTGCCAGCAGCCAAGCTTCTAAGGGGGTTAACTATGGCTACACCTTC
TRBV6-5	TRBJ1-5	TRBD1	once	CASSYSGQGDQPQHF	TGTGCCAGCAGTTACTCGGGACAGGGGGATCAGCCCCAGCATTTT
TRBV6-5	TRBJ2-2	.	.	CASSIVLNTGELFF	TGTGCCAGCAGTATTGTACTAAACACCGGGGAGCTGTTTTTT
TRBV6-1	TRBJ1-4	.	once	CASSEIRGEKLFF	TGTGCCAGCAGTGAAATCCGGGGTGAAAAACTGTTTTTT
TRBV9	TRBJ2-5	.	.	CASSREGNGGETQYF	TGTGCCAGCAGCAGAGAGGGGAACGGAGGGGAGACCCAGTACTTC
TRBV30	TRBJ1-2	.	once	CAWSGTPRGYGYTF	TGTGCCTGGAGTGGGACACCGCGTGGCTATGGCTACACCTTC
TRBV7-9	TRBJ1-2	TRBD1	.	CASSSSGGSYTF	TGTGCCAGCAGCTCATCAGGGGGTAGCTACACCTTC
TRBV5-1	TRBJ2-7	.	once	CASSPGGAGPPQYF	TGCGCCAGCAGCCCCGGTGGGGCGGGACCTCCACAGTACTTC
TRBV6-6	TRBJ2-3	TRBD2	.	CASSPSGGATDTQYF	TGTGCCAGCAGCCCTAGCGGGGGGGCCACAGATACGCAGTATTTT
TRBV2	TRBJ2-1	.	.	CASSEVRLAVYNEQFF	TGTGCCAGCAGTGAAGTCCGTCTAGCAGTATACAATGAGCAGTTCTTC